The 11 T cell receptor beta chains reported below all come from one sample, sequenced in a study of OX40 agonist ivuxolimab in advanced cancers. Measured with immunoSEQ multiplex PCR; TCRdb has only the in-frame clones, and not every one. The sample lists under 6,500 clones, roughly 67% occurring once. The sample in question was CD4+ or CD8+ T cells sorted from blood, obtained in a trial of the OX40 agonist ivuxolimab. The receptors shown here come from an adult with an advanced solid tumor such as melanoma, head and neck, liver or kidney cancer.

The gene calls are TRBV6-6 and TRBJ2-5, with 10 bases that match TRBD1. Trimming took 8 bases from V and 5 from J; bases not matched to a gene: 11. CDR1 and CDR2 from the germline V gene are MNHNY and SVGAGI (reference sequence). This CDR3 is built from 15 residues. The CDR3 protein is CASQEGTGVRETQYF. The CDR3 DNA reads as TGTGCCAGCCAGGAGGGGACAGGGGTTAGGGAGACCCAGTACTTC.

This clone was recorded once. This chain connects TRBV11-2 to TRBJ2-5; maybe TRBD2 (6 bases). Trimming took 5 bases from V and 5 from J, leaving 6 bases between them. The CDR3 is made up of 11 amino acids. CDR1 is SGHAT, CDR2 FQNNGV, per germline. DNA of the CDR3: TGTGCCAGCAGCGGGGGGGAGACCCAGTACTTC. Its protein product is CASSGGETQYF.

Comments on this clone: A clone one base away is much larger, so this may be a read error. Different DNA sequences within this sample yield the same CDR3. The chain joins TRBV28 to TRBJ2-3, with D tentatively TRBD2 (5 bases). V shed 5 bases and J shed 4 bases, with 13 bases lying between them. The CDR3 length is 14 residues. Germline CDR1 and CDR2: MDHEN and SYDVKM. The CDR3, as DNA: TGTGCCAGCAGTCCACTTGAGGGAGCAGATACGCAGTATTTT. Protein product: CASSPLEGADTQYF.

CDR3 loop: CASSEAPHGAQHF. The CDR3 nucleotides are TGTGCCAGCAGTGAAGCCCCCCATGGAGCCCAGCATTTT. V usage is TRBV6-8 and J usage is TRBJ1-5; the D is unclear. The CDR3 runs 13 residues. Trimming removed 5 bases from V and 11 bases from J, with 16 bases in between. Germline CDR1 and CDR2: MNHGY and SAAAGT.

The chain employs TRBV7-4 and TRBJ2-2; 7 bases are shared with TRBD1. In germline, CDR1 is SGHVT, CDR2 SQSDAQ. Unmatched junction bases numbered 9, after V lost 5 bases and J lost 0 bases. CDR3 length: 17 amino acids. In nucleotides, the CDR3 is TGTGCCAGCAGCCCCCCGGGGACAGACGCGAACACCGGGGAGCTGTTTTTT. Translating it yields CASSPPGTDANTGELFF.

This chain joins TRBV9 and TRBJ1-3, with unresolved D. This CDR3 has 13 amino acids. Germline lookup yields CDR1 SGDLS and CDR2 YYNGEE. The V gene lost 3 bases and the J gene lost 4 bases, with 8 bases spanning the gap. The CDR3 here is CASSDSAGNTIYF. In DNA form, the CDR3 reads TGTGCCAGCAGCGATTCCGCAGGAAACACCATATATTTT.

The chain has TRBV6-1 and TRBJ2-3; D unresolved. There are 12 residues in the CDR3. Germline V gives CDR1 MNHNS, CDR2 SASEGT. Trimming removed 10 bases at V and 1 base at J, with 9 bases between. CDR3 sequence (DNA): TGTGCCACCTCTGGCGGCACAGATACGCAGTATTTT. Its protein product is CATSGGTDTQYF.

The V gene is TRBV18, the J gene TRBJ2-3, with 7 bases that match TRBD1. The CDR3 spans 15 residues. Germline V gene data show CDR1 as KGHSH and CDR2 as LQKENI. The ends lost 6 bases at V and 0 bases at J; junction bases unmatched: 6. CDR3 residues: CASSYWDSSTDTQYF. CDR3 nucleotides: TGTGCCAGCTCCTACTGGGACAGCAGCACAGATACGCAGTATTTT. Using reference TRBV18 and TRBJ2-3 for the parts outside the CDR3, the full variable domain is NAGVMQNPRHLVRRRGQEARLRCSPMKGHSHVYWYRQLPEEGLKFMVYLQKENIIDESGMPKERFSAEFPKEGPSILRIQQVVRGDSAAYFCASSYWDSSTDTQYFGPGTRLTVL.

The chain couples TRBV4-1 to TRBJ2-2; TRBD1 matches 11 bases. There are 15 residues in the CDR3. Looked up from germline, CDR1 is MGHRA and CDR2 is YSYEKL. V shed 5 bases, J shed 7 bases, and the junction held 6 bases outside the gene matches. In DNA form, the CDR3 reads TGCGCCAGCAGCTCAGGACAGGGGGCGGGCGGGGAGCTGTTTTTT. Translating it yields CASSSGQGAGGELFF.

The chain employs TRBV6-5 and TRBJ1-1; the D is unclear. The germline V gene encodes CDR1 MNHEY and CDR2 SVGAGI. There are 15 residues in the CDR3. Trimming took 4 bases from V and 1 from J, leaving 13 bases between them. The CDR3 sequence: CASSLDQFRNTEAFF. In DNA form, the CDR3 reads TGTGCCAGCAGTTTAGACCAGTTCCGGAACACTGAAGCTTTCTTT.

The chain recombines TRBV4-3 with TRBJ2-1, with D tentatively TRBD1 or TRBD2 (6 bases each). V was clipped by 0 bases and J by 5 bases, with 11 bases between them. The length of the CDR3 is 15 residues. The germline V gene encodes CDR1 LGHNA and CDR2 YSLEER. The CDR3 loop reads CASSQDWGADNEQFF. The CDR3, as DNA: TGCGCCAGCAGCCAAGATTGGGGGGCGGACAATGAGCAGTTCTTC.